Detailed here is one TCR beta chain. Data came from immunoSEQ multiplex PCR; TCRdb stores just in-frame clones and leaves some out. The repertoire has some 67,000 clones, about 91% of them found once; the top ten carry approximately 3%. The data are from a study of T cells after somatic rescue of genetic block. The germline V gene has CDR1 MNHEY and CDR2 SMNVEV (reference sequence). This CDR3 spans 14 amino acids. V was pared by 4 bases and J by 8 bases, with 15 bases between. The receptor's source is a man aged 35-49 years. Sequenced input: peripheral blood mononuclear cells (PBMCs). This chain links TRBV27 with TRBJ1-5; D may be TRBD1 (5 bases). CDR3 residues: CASSSRQSFEPQHF. The CDR3 region has the DNA TGTGCCAGCAGTTCAAGACAGTCCTTCGAGCCCCAGCATTTT.